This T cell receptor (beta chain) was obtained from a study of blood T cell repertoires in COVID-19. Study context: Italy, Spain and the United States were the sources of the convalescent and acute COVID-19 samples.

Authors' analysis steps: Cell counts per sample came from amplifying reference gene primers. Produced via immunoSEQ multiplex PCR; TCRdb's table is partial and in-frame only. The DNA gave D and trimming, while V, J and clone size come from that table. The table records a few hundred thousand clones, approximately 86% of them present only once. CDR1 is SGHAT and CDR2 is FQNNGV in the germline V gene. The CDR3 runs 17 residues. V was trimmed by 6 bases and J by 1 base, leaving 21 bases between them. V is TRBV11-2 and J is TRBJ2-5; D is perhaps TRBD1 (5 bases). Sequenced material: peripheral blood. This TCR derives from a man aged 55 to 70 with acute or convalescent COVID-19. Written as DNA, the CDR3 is TGTGCCAGCAGTCCAGGCCGCCGACAGCCAGCCCAAGAGACCCAGTACTTC. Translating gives CASSPGRRQPAQETQYF.